These T cell receptor beta chains were read from a single sample in a study of neurological immune-mediated disorders. TCRdb re-analysed the 5' RACE reads in MiXCR, keeping a single row per CDR3 protein. The sample shows around 71,000 distinct CDR3 sequences, roughly an eighth of them seen only once. Sequencing input: PBMCs. These receptor sequences come from a female donor with HTLV-1-associated myelopathy (HAM/TSP). Each CDR3 is given with its conserved first and last residue. A row's size may be missing; if present it is once, few, many or a size class.

V gene	CDR3 length	J gene	clone size	CDR3 protein
TRBV14	15	TRBJ2-7	NA	CASSQETGFIYEQYF
TRBV20-1	14	TRBJ1-1	many	CSARDIYGNTEAFF
TRBV5-1	14	TRBJ2-5	many	CASSLGTPGETQYF
TRBV3-1	15	TRBJ1-3	many	CASSQFLVSGNTIYF
TRBV3-1	15	TRBJ1-1	many	CASSQGVFENTEAFF
TRBV27	15	TRBJ2-7	NA	CASSRVGGISYEQYF
TRBV29-1	12	TRBJ2-7	many	CSVEIRNYEQYF
TRBV2	12	TRBJ1-1	few	CASSEALREAFF
TRBV5-1	15	TRBJ1-2	many	CASSTGQGPYYGYTF
TRBV11-2	18	TRBJ2-7	few	CASSVLTRGLAGDYEQYF
TRBV20-1	15	TRBJ2-7	many	CSARGLAGVGLEQYF
TRBV12-3/TRBV12-4	15	TRBJ2-2	NA	CAILIGQENTGELFF
TRBV6-6	15	TRBJ1-1	many	CASRPQAGRNTEAFF
TRBV6-6	15	TRBJ2-5	many	CASSYPRGRDETQYF
TRBV7-9	14	TRBJ1-3	many	CASSPAGRGNTIYF
TRBV4-2	13	TRBJ2-7	many	CASSQDVGDEQYF
TRBV6-5	14	TRBJ1-1	many	CASSALQGLSEAFF
TRBV20-1	15	TRBJ2-1	many	CSAPNTGTGKNEQFF
TRBV9	14	TRBJ2-1	NA	CASSADRGGDEQFF
TRBV7-2	16	TRBJ2-2	many	CASSLEAASNTGELFF
TRBV20-1	14	TRBJ2-1	many	CSARRGVPRNEQFF
TRBV19	15	TRBJ1-2	many	CASSIPVGGQNGYTF
TRBV29-1	16	TRBJ2-1	NA	CSVEGALAASYNEQFF
TRBV28	16	TRBJ2-6	many	CASSSRDVSGANVLTF
TRBV20-1	13	TRBJ2-7	many	CSAPDGFSYEQYF
TRBV20-1	15	TRBJ2-2	NA	CSARDPAGNTGELFF
TRBV2	13	TRBJ1-1	many	CASSGDLNTEAFF
TRBV28	14	TRBJ2-1	NA	CASSQTGEVNEQFF
TRBV5-1	15	TRBJ1-6	many	CASAPGLQNNSPLHF
TRBV5-1	15	TRBJ2-7	few	CASSLDEAGLNEQYF
TRBV28	15	TRBJ2-3	many	CASGPSGLGEDTQYF
TRBV5-1	14	TRBJ2-5	medium-sized	CASSLVTSEETQYF
TRBV9	14	TRBJ2-1	few	CASSVRAAQDEQFF